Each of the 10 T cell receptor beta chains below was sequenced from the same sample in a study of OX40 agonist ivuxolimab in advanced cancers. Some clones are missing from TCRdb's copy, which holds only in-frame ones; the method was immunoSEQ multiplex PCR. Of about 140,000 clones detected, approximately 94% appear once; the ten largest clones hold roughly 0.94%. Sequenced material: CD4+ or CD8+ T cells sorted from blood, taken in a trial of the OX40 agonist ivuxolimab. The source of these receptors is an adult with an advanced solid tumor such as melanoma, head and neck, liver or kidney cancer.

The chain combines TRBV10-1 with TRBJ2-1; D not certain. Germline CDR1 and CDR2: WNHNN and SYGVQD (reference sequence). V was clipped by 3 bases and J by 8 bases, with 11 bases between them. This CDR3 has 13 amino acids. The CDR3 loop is CASSDPPRYEQFF. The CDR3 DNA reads TGCGCCAGCAGTGACCCCCCGCGGTATGAGCAGTTCTTC.

The DNA of the CDR3 is TGTGCCAGCAGCTTGGCGGGGGCCCAGAAAGAGACCCAGTACTTC. This sequence encodes CASSLAGAQKETQYF. The chain carries TRBV5-6 and TRBJ2-5, with D possibly being TRBD1 or TRBD2 (6 bases each). This CDR3 has 15 amino acids. Germline CDR1 SGHDT, CDR2 YYEEEE. The V end lost 0 bases, the J end lost 3 bases, and 12 bases lay between the germline ends. Full variable domain (missing parts from reference TRBV5-6 and TRBJ2-5): DAGVTQSPTHLIKTRGQQVTLRCSPKSGHDTVSWYQQALGQGPQFIFQYYEEEERQRGNFPDRFSGHQFPNYSSELNVNALLLGDSALYLCASSLAGAQKETQYFGPGTRLLVL.

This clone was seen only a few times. This CDR3 is CASSIGGGPSAQHF. As DNA, the CDR3 is TGTGCCAGTAGTATTGGGGGAGGACCTTCGGCCCAGCATTTT. V and J are TRBV19 and TRBJ1-5, with D possibly matching TRBD1 (5 bases). The CDR3 has 14 residues. V was shortened by 3 bases and J by 11 bases, with 17 bases between the two germline ends. From germline, CDR1 is LNHDA and CDR2 SQIVND (reference sequence).

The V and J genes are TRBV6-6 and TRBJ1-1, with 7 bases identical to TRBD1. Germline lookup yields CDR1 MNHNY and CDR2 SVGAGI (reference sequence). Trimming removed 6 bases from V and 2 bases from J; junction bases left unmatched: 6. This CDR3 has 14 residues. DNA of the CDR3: TGTGCCAGCAGCCGGGACAGCCCAAACACTGAAGCTTTCTTT. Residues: CASSRDSPNTEAFF.

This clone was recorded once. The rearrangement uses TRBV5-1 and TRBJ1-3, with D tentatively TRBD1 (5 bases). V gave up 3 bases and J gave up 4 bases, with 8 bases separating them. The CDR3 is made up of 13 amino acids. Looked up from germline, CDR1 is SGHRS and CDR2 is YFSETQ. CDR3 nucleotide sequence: TGCGCCAGCAGCTCAGAGGGGGGAAACACCATATATTTT. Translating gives CASSSEGGNTIYF.

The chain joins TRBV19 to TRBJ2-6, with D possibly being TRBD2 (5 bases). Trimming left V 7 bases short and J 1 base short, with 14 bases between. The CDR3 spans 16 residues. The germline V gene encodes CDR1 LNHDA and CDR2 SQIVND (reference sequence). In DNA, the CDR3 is TGTGCCAGTAAGGAGACGGAGGCTTCTGGGGCCAACGTCCTGACTTTC. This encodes CASKETEASGANVLTF.

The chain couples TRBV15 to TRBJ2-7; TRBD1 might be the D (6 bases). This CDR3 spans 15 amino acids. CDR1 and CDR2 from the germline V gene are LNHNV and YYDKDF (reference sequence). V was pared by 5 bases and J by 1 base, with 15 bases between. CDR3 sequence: CATSSPKGGSYEQYF. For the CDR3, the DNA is TGTGCCACCAGCTCCCCGAAAGGGGGTTCCTACGAGCAGTACTTC.

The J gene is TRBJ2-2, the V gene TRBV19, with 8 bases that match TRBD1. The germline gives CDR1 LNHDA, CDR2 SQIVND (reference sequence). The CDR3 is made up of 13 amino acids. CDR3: CVTGTGWTGELFF. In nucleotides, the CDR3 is TGTGTCACCGGGACAGGCTGGACCGGGGAGCTGTTTTTT.

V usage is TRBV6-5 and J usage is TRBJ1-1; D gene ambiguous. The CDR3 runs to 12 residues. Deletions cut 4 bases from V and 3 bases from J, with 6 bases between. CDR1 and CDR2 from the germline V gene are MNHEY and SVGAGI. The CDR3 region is CASSFKDTEAFF. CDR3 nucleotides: TGTGCCAGCAGTTTCAAGGACACTGAAGCTTTCTTT.

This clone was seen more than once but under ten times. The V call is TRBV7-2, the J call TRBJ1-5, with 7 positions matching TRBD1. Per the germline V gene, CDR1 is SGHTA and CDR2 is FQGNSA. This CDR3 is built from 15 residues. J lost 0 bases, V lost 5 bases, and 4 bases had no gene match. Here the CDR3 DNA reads TGTGCCAGCAGCGGGGGACAGAATAGCAATCAGCCCCAGCATTTT. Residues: CASSGGQNSNQPQHF.